A selection of T cell receptor beta chains follows, all from one sample in a study of regulatory T cells in long-lasting Graves disease. TCRdb itself ran the multiplex PCR reads through MiXCR, one entry per CDR3 protein. This sample yields around 500,000 distinct CDR3 sequences, of which around 12% are seen a single time; almost 9% belongs to the top ten. The same data also went into a second study, on T cells in Graves' hyperthyroidism and ophthalmopathy.

The input for sequencing was peripheral blood mononuclear cells (PBMCs), taken at new diagnosis, from a patient treated with antithyroid drugs. Source of these receptors: a woman in her thirties with Graves disease. The CDR3 runs from the conserved cysteine through the conserved F or W. Fields, in order: D gene, V gene, J gene, clone size, CDR3 DNA, CDR3 protein. The D gene is left open where the match is weak. Rows may omit the clone size; those that give it use once, few, many or a size class.

d_gene: TRBD1
v_gene: TRBV28
j_gene: TRBJ2-3
abundance: many
CDR3nt: TGTGCCAGCAGTTTACGGTTAAGGACAGGGAGTCCCACAGATACGCAGTATTTT
CDR3aa: CASSLRLRTGSPTDTQYF

d_gene: .
v_gene: TRBV6-2/TRBV6-3
j_gene: TRBJ1-1
abundance: many
CDR3nt: TGTGCCACCCTAAGGACCCTCATAAACACTGAAGCTTTCTTT
CDR3aa: CATLRTLINTEAFF

d_gene: TRBD1
v_gene: TRBV28
j_gene: TRBJ1-1
abundance: many
CDR3nt: TGTGCCAGCAGTTTGTCTCTCGACAGGGGGGCTTTCTTT
CDR3aa: CASSLSLDRGAFF

d_gene: .
v_gene: TRBV12-3/TRBV12-4
j_gene: TRBJ1-2
abundance: many
CDR3nt: TGTGCCAGCAGTTTTTCGGCAGGGGTGAGGATCTGGGGCTACACCTTC
CDR3aa: CASSFSAGVRIWGYTF

d_gene: .
v_gene: TRBV19
j_gene: TRBJ1-2
abundance: .
CDR3nt: TGTGCCAGTAGTTCTCTGTGGGGATTTAACTATGGCTACACCTTC
CDR3aa: CASSSLWGFNYGYTF

d_gene: .
v_gene: TRBV20-1
j_gene: TRBJ1-5
abundance: many
CDR3nt: TGCAGTGCTACCAGGAGCAATCAGCCCCAGCATTTT
CDR3aa: CSATRSNQPQHF

d_gene: .
v_gene: TRBV4-3
j_gene: TRBJ2-7
abundance: few
CDR3nt: TGCGCCAGCAGCCAAGATCCAGGGAAATACGAGCAGTACTTC
CDR3aa: CASSQDPGKYEQYF

d_gene: TRBD1
v_gene: TRBV6-5
j_gene: TRBJ2-7
abundance: many
CDR3nt: TGTGCCAGCAGTTACTCTCGGGCCAGGGGGTCCTACGAGCAGTACTTC
CDR3aa: CASSYSRARGSYEQYF

d_gene: .
v_gene: TRBV16
j_gene: TRBJ1-5
abundance: many
CDR3nt: TGTGCCAGCAGCCAATCTCAACTGATGAATCAGCCCCAGCATTTT
CDR3aa: CASSQSQLMNQPQHF

d_gene: .
v_gene: TRBV4-1
j_gene: TRBJ2-1
abundance: .
CDR3nt: TGCGCCAGCAGCCTCAGAGCGGGACAGGCCCCCAATGAGCAGTTCTTC
CDR3aa: CASSLRAGQAPNEQFF

d_gene: .
v_gene: TRBV6-1
j_gene: TRBJ2-7
abundance: many
CDR3nt: TGTGCCAGCGCAAAAACAACCTACGAGCAGTACTTC
CDR3aa: CASAKTTYEQYF

d_gene: TRBD1
v_gene: TRBV19
j_gene: TRBJ1-5
abundance: .
CDR3nt: TGTGCCAGTACCCCGGACAGGGATAATCAGCCCCAGCATTTT
CDR3aa: CASTPDRDNQPQHF

d_gene: .
v_gene: TRBV9
j_gene: TRBJ2-2
abundance: .
CDR3nt: TGTGCCAGCGAGGGCGGTCCATTTGACACCGGGGAGCTGTTTTTT
CDR3aa: CASEGGPFDTGELFF

d_gene: .
v_gene: TRBV6-1
j_gene: TRBJ1-2
abundance: .
CDR3nt: TGTGCCACCGCCGGGGGTTCAAACTATGGCTACACCTTC
CDR3aa: CATAGGSNYGYTF

d_gene: .
v_gene: TRBV18
j_gene: TRBJ2-7
abundance: many
CDR3nt: TGTGCCAGCTCACCACTTGGGCGGACCTACGAGCAGTACTTC
CDR3aa: CASSPLGRTYEQYF

d_gene: .
v_gene: TRBV28
j_gene: TRBJ1-4
abundance: .
CDR3nt: TGTGCCAGCAGGGGGGAGGACAGATCAACTAATGAAAAACTGTTTTTT
CDR3aa: CASRGEDRSTNEKLFF

d_gene: .
v_gene: TRBV18
j_gene: TRBJ2-3
abundance: many
CDR3nt: TGTGCCAGCTCACCTGCTGGGCAAGATACGCAGTATTTT
CDR3aa: CASSPAGQDTQYF

d_gene: .
v_gene: TRBV15
j_gene: TRBJ1-5
abundance: many
CDR3nt: TGTGCCACCAGCAGAGGAGGGCTTAGCAATCAGCCCCAGCATTTT
CDR3aa: CATSRGGLSNQPQHF

d_gene: .
v_gene: TRBV20-1
j_gene: TRBJ1-1
abundance: .
CDR3nt: TGCAGTGCTAGAGTGGCAGGACTATTCGGTGAAGCTTTCTTT
CDR3aa: CSARVAGLFGEAFF

d_gene: .
v_gene: TRBV5-5
j_gene: TRBJ2-7
abundance: few
CDR3nt: TGTGCCAGCAGCTTGGCGCCAGACAGCTCCTACGAGCAGTACTTC
CDR3aa: CASSLAPDSSYEQYF

d_gene: .
v_gene: TRBV15
j_gene: TRBJ2-1
abundance: many
CDR3nt: TGTGCCACCAGCAGTAGAACGGCTAGCTCCTACAATGAGCAGTTCTTC
CDR3aa: CATSSRTASSYNEQFF

d_gene: TRBD1
v_gene: TRBV30
j_gene: TRBJ1-2
abundance: many
CDR3nt: TGTGCCTGGAATCGGGACAGTGCTCGGGGCTACACCTTC
CDR3aa: CAWNRDSARGYTF

d_gene: .
v_gene: TRBV20-1
j_gene: TRBJ2-2
abundance: many
CDR3nt: TGCAGTGCTAGACCCACAGTGGTAAACACCGGGGAGCTGTTTTTT
CDR3aa: CSARPTVVNTGELFF

d_gene: .
v_gene: TRBV28
j_gene: TRBJ1-1
abundance: many
CDR3nt: TGTGCCAGCAGTTTATCGGCAGTTGTGCCACGTAGGGGGGCTTTCTTT
CDR3aa: CASSLSAVVPRRGAFF

d_gene: .
v_gene: TRBV6-1
j_gene: TRBJ2-3
abundance: .
CDR3nt: TGTGCCAGCAGGGCGAAGCAGGGAGGGGGTACGCAGTATTTT
CDR3aa: CASRAKQGGGTQYF

d_gene: TRBD1
v_gene: TRBV5-1
j_gene: TRBJ1-6
abundance: many
CDR3nt: TGCGCCAGCAACCCGGGACAGGCCGATTCACCCCTCCACTTT
CDR3aa: CASNPGQADSPLHF

d_gene: TRBD1
v_gene: TRBV27
j_gene: TRBJ1-1
abundance: .
CDR3nt: TGTGCCAGCAGTTCGGGGACAGGGGGTACGTACACTGAAGCTTTCTTT
CDR3aa: CASSSGTGGTYTEAFF

d_gene: .
v_gene: TRBV20-1
j_gene: TRBJ1-1
abundance: few
CDR3nt: TGCAGTGCTAGAGTTGGGCAGGGACTGAACACTGAAGCTTTCTTT
CDR3aa: CSARVGQGLNTEAFF

d_gene: .
v_gene: TRBV7-2
j_gene: TRBJ2-7
abundance: many
CDR3nt: TGTGCCAGCAGCTTTCGGGAGTTCTACGAGCAGTACTTC
CDR3aa: CASSFREFYEQYF

d_gene: TRBD2
v_gene: TRBV10-3
j_gene: TRBJ2-5
abundance: .
CDR3nt: TGTGCCATCGGGGGGACTAGCGGGAGTGGGGAGACCCAGTACTTC
CDR3aa: CAIGGTSGSGETQYF

d_gene: .
v_gene: TRBV30
j_gene: TRBJ2-2
abundance: .
CDR3nt: TGTGCCTGGGGACGGATGAACACCGGGGAGCTGTTTTTT
CDR3aa: CAWGRMNTGELFF

d_gene: TRBD2
v_gene: TRBV7-9
j_gene: TRBJ2-1
abundance: few
CDR3nt: TGTGCCAGCAGCCCCAAGTGGCTAGCGGGAGGCAATGAGCAGTTCTTC
CDR3aa: CASSPKWLAGGNEQFF

d_gene: TRBD2
v_gene: TRBV7-2
j_gene: TRBJ2-4
abundance: many
CDR3nt: TGTGCCAGCAGCTTAGCTCGAGCGGGGGGAGCCAAAAACATTCAGTACTTC
CDR3aa: CASSLARAGGAKNIQYF

d_gene: .
v_gene: TRBV27
j_gene: TRBJ1-5
abundance: many
CDR3nt: TGTGCCAGCGTGGGCGACAATCAGCCCCAGCATTTT
CDR3aa: CASVGDNQPQHF

d_gene: .
v_gene: TRBV6-2/TRBV6-3
j_gene: TRBJ2-3
abundance: many
CDR3nt: TGTGCCAGCAGTTACCCCGCACAGGCTGGAGATACGCAGTATTTT
CDR3aa: CASSYPAQAGDTQYF

d_gene: .
v_gene: TRBV27
j_gene: TRBJ2-1
abundance: .
CDR3nt: TGTGCCAGCAGTTTAGAAGGGGCAAGGAACAATGAGCAGTTCTTC
CDR3aa: CASSLEGARNNEQFF

d_gene: TRBD1
v_gene: TRBV9
j_gene: TRBJ2-1
abundance: few
CDR3nt: TGTGCCAGCAGCCCAATAGGGACAGGGGTCAGGCGGGCTGTCTCCAATGAGCAGTTCTTC
CDR3aa: CASSPIGTGVRRAVSNEQFF

d_gene: .
v_gene: TRBV5-1
j_gene: TRBJ2-7
abundance: .
CDR3nt: TGCGCCAGCAGCTTGAGCGCGGGCCGCTCCTACGAGCAGTACTTC
CDR3aa: CASSLSAGRSYEQYF

d_gene: .
v_gene: TRBV12-3/TRBV12-4
j_gene: TRBJ1-5
abundance: many
CDR3nt: TGTGCCAGCAGTTTAGCTTTCGGCTATAGCAATCAGCCCCAGCATTTT
CDR3aa: CASSLAFGYSNQPQHF

d_gene: .
v_gene: TRBV5-5
j_gene: TRBJ1-3
abundance: .
CDR3nt: TGTGCCAGCAGCCTTGGGGCAGGCTATGGAAACACCATATATTTT
CDR3aa: CASSLGAGYGNTIYF

d_gene: TRBD2
v_gene: TRBV24-1
j_gene: TRBJ2-1
abundance: many
CDR3nt: TGTGCCACACAGGGCGTGATAGCGGGATCTCTCAATGAGCAGTTCTTC
CDR3aa: CATQGVIAGSLNEQFF

d_gene: .
v_gene: TRBV27
j_gene: TRBJ2-2
abundance: many
CDR3nt: TGTGCCAGCAGTCCCTACAGGGTTTTGAACACCGGGGAGCTGTTTTTT
CDR3aa: CASSPYRVLNTGELFF

d_gene: TRBD1
v_gene: TRBV10-3
j_gene: TRBJ1-1
abundance: few
CDR3nt: TGTGCCATCAGATCGGACAGGGCGGCTTTCTTT
CDR3aa: CAIRSDRAAFF

d_gene: .
v_gene: TRBV11-2
j_gene: TRBJ1-1
abundance: many
CDR3nt: TGTGCCAGCAGCTTAGATGGAGTTCGACAGCATTTCATGAACACTGAAGCTTTCTTT
CDR3aa: CASSLDGVRQHFMNTEAFF

d_gene: TRBD1
v_gene: TRBV18
j_gene: TRBJ1-2
abundance: few
CDR3nt: TGTGCCAGCTCACCGTCAGGGGGCGATTTGAACTATGGCTACACCTTC
CDR3aa: CASSPSGGDLNYGYTF

d_gene: TRBD1
v_gene: TRBV20-1
j_gene: TRBJ2-1
abundance: many
CDR3nt: TGCAGTGCTAATAGAGACAGGGCCAATGAGCAGTTCTTC
CDR3aa: CSANRDRANEQFF

d_gene: TRBD1
v_gene: TRBV6-1
j_gene: TRBJ2-7
abundance: many
CDR3nt: TGTGCCAGCACCCCTCAAGCAGGGGGCAGCCGCTACGAGCAGTACTTC
CDR3aa: CASTPQAGGSRYEQYF

d_gene: TRBD1
v_gene: TRBV9
j_gene: TRBJ1-2
abundance: few
CDR3nt: TGTGCCAGCCAGGGGGAACGGTACACCTTC
CDR3aa: CASQGERYTF

d_gene: .
v_gene: TRBV12-3/TRBV12-4
j_gene: TRBJ2-4
abundance: many
CDR3nt: TGTGCCAGCAGTTTCGGGGGCGAGGGGAACATTCAGTACTTC
CDR3aa: CASSFGGEGNIQYF

d_gene: .
v_gene: TRBV6-5
j_gene: TRBJ1-6
abundance: .
CDR3nt: TGTGCCAGCAGTTACTCAGCGGTAGACTCTTTCAATTCACCCCTCCACTTT
CDR3aa: CASSYSAVDSFNSPLHF

d_gene: TRBD1
v_gene: TRBV2
j_gene: TRBJ2-7
abundance: few
CDR3nt: TGTGCCAGCAGTAAACCCGGGACAGGGGGCGGGGAGCAGTACTTC
CDR3aa: CASSKPGTGGGEQYF

d_gene: TRBD2
v_gene: TRBV3-1
j_gene: TRBJ2-1
abundance: .
CDR3nt: TGTGCCAGCAGCCAAGTAGGGACTAGCGGTCCCCACAATGAGCAGTTCTTC
CDR3aa: CASSQVGTSGPHNEQFF

d_gene: .
v_gene: TRBV3-1
j_gene: TRBJ1-1
abundance: .
CDR3nt: TGTGCCAGCAGCCAAACCGGGAAGAAAGCTTTCTTT
CDR3aa: CASSQTGKKAFF

d_gene: .
v_gene: TRBV11-2
j_gene: TRBJ1-2
abundance: many
CDR3nt: TGTGCCAGCAGCTTTAGAACCGGGACGGCTAACTATGGCTACACCTTC
CDR3aa: CASSFRTGTANYGYTF

d_gene: TRBD2
v_gene: TRBV12-3/TRBV12-4
j_gene: TRBJ2-7
abundance: .
CDR3nt: TGTGCCAGCACCCCCTGGGGCGCGGGAGGGAAGTCCTACGAGCAGTACTTC
CDR3aa: CASTPWGAGGKSYEQYF

d_gene: .
v_gene: TRBV7-9
j_gene: TRBJ2-2
abundance: .
CDR3nt: TGTGCCGGCAGCTTAGCGCTCGGGGAGCTGTTTTTT
CDR3aa: CAGSLALGELFF

d_gene: .
v_gene: TRBV2
j_gene: TRBJ1-2
abundance: once
CDR3nt: TGTGCCAGCAGTTCGGAACTGGGGGGGGCGCTGGCCTATGGCTACACCTTC
CDR3aa: CASSSELGGALAYGYTF

d_gene: TRBD1
v_gene: TRBV28
j_gene: TRBJ2-3
abundance: many
CDR3nt: TGTGCCAGCAGTTCCCGAATCAGGGGGACAGATACGCAGTATTTT
CDR3aa: CASSSRIRGTDTQYF

d_gene: TRBD1
v_gene: TRBV6-1
j_gene: TRBJ1-4
abundance: .
CDR3nt: TGTGCCAGCAGTGAATATTCCGGGACAGCGGAAAAACTGTTTTTT
CDR3aa: CASSEYSGTAEKLFF

d_gene: .
v_gene: TRBV18
j_gene: TRBJ1-1
abundance: .
CDR3nt: TGTGCCAGCTCAGCATACCTCACCGCAGGGGCAGGGATGAACACTGAAGCTTTCTTT
CDR3aa: CASSAYLTAGAGMNTEAFF